These 32 T cell receptor beta chains share one sample of origin, sequenced in a study of T cells in Graves' hyperthyroidism and ophthalmopathy. Amplification of TCR beta CDR3 regions was performed using RNA transcripts as template. TCR CDR3 underwent first-round RT-PCR with the HTBI primer set. TCRdb passed the multiplex PCR reads through MiXCR, listing each CDR3 protein once. The sample has about 570,000 distinct CDR3 sequences, 14% seen once. Sequencing was performed on blood. The receptors come from a woman in her forties with Graves' hyperthyroidism.

V usage is TRBV3-1 and J usage is TRBJ1-2, with D hard to call. Between the trimmed V and J ends, which lost 1 base and 0 bases, there was a span of 9 bases. This CDR3 contains 15 residues. CDR1 and CDR2 (germline): LGHDT, YNNKEL (reference sequence). CDR3 loop: CASSQVTGANYGYTF. DNA for the CDR3: TGTGCCAGCAGCCAAGTAACCGGAGCTAACTATGGCTACACCTTC.

There are a few counts of this clonotype. CDR3 residues: CSAPPAELAGLGYEQYF. Written as DNA, the CDR3 is TGCAGTGCTCCTCCTGCGGAACTAGCGGGATTGGGGTACGAGCAGTACTTC. This chain uses TRBV20-1 with TRBJ2-7; 10 positions match TRBD2. V was clipped by 5 bases and J by 4 bases; unmatched bases: 17. CDR3 length: 17 residues. Germline V gene lookup returns CDR1 DFQATT and CDR2 SNEGSKA (reference sequence).

In its sample, this clonotype was seen a few times. The V and J genes are TRBV4-1 and TRBJ2-1; 12 positions agree with TRBD2. Trimming at V came to 1 base and at J to 5 bases, leaving 3 bases not matched to a gene. The CDR3 contains 16 residues. Germline loops: CDR1 MGHRA, CDR2 YSYEKL. CDR3 protein: CASSQGTSGINNEQFF. The CDR3 nucleotides read TGCGCCAGCAGCCAAGGGACTAGCGGGATAAACAATGAGCAGTTCTTC.

This clonotype appeared many times. The gene calls are TRBV12-3 or TRBV12-4 and TRBJ1-2; D is undetermined. The CDR3 is 11 residues long. Trimming took 8 bases from V and 7 from J, leaving 11 bases between them. The CDR3 loop reads CASRSTSGYTF. In DNA form, the CDR3 reads TGTGCCAGCCGGTCCACGAGTGGCTACACCTTC.

V is TRBV9 and J is TRBJ1-4; the match to TRBD1 covers 9 bases. V gave up 3 bases and J gave up 7 bases; unmatched junction bases: 4. The CDR3 sequence is 14 residues long. Germline CDR1 reads SGDLS; CDR2 reads YYNGEE. In DNA form, the CDR3 reads TGTGCCAGCAGCGAGGGACAGGGTGGTGAAAAACTGTTTTTT. Translation: CASSEGQGGEKLFF.

This clonotype was counted many times. V usage is TRBV5-5 and J usage is TRBJ1-2, with a possible D match to TRBD1 (6 bases). The germline V gene encodes CDR1 SGHKS and CDR2 YYEKEE (reference sequence). The V and J ends lost 2 bases and 2 bases respectively, with 10 bases between them. The CDR3 extends over 14 amino acids. DNA for the CDR3: TGTGCCAGCAGCTTTGGGACATTGAACTATGGCTACACCTTC. Translated, it gives CASSFGTLNYGYTF.

This chain joins TRBV10-3 and TRBJ2-3; the D gene is possibly TRBD1 (5 bases). V lost 6 bases to trimming and J lost 2 bases, with 9 bases between them. Germline V gene data show CDR1 as ENHRY and CDR2 as SYGVKD. The CDR3 covers 13 residues. The CDR3 spells CAIRQAPTDTQYF. CDR3 coding DNA: TGTGCCATCAGACAGGCACCCACAGATACGCAGTATTTT.

The CDR3 sequence: CASSAGLGNRETQYF. Here the CDR3 DNA reads TGCGCCAGCAGCGCCGGACTAGGGAACCGGGAGACCCAGTACTTC. This chain links TRBV10-1 with TRBJ2-5; 7 bases are a match to TRBD2. The CDR3 contains 15 residues. The junction had 12 bases not matched to a gene; V was cut back by 6 bases and J by 5 bases. CDR1 and CDR2 (germline): WNHNN, SYGVQD (reference sequence).

This clonotype has a count of ten or more. V is TRBV28 and J is TRBJ2-1; 9 bases map to TRBD2. Germline V CDR1 and CDR2: MDHEN, SYDVKM. CDR3 size: 21 residues. The V gene end was trimmed by 5 bases and the J gene end by 0 bases; junction bases not matched to a gene: 20. The CDR3 DNA follows: TGTGCCAGCAGTCCGAAATCTAGCGGGACTTCGATTTTCAGCTCCTACAATGAGCAGTTCTTC. Translated: CASSPKSSGTSIFSSYNEQFF.

The chain uses TRBV20-1 and TRBJ1-4; 7 bases align to TRBD1. Per the germline V gene, CDR1 is DFQATT and CDR2 is SNEGSKA (reference sequence). The CDR3 has 13 amino acids. V shed 5 bases and J 7 bases; nucleotides not matched to a gene: 7. The CDR3 bases are TGCAGTGCTGATGCGACAGGGACTGAAAAACTGTTTTTT. Amino acids: CSADATGTEKLFF.

The table lists this clonotype with many counts. The V call is TRBV7-2, the J call TRBJ2-1; 7 nucleotides agree with TRBD1. CDR1 is SGHTA and CDR2 is FQGNSA in the germline V gene. The V and J ends lost 2 bases and 3 bases, in that order; junction bases with no gene match: 19. The CDR3 is 20 amino acids. The DNA of the CDR3 is TGTGCCAGCAGCTTACATCCATGGGTAGAATACAGGGGTGGCTACAATGAGCAGTTCTTC. It yields the protein CASSLHPWVEYRGGYNEQFF.

This clonotype was recorded at least ten times. This chain connects TRBV7-9 to TRBJ1-4; 9 bases are shared with TRBD1. The V gene's germline CDR1 is SEHNR and CDR2 FQNEAQ (reference sequence). This CDR3 region has 16 residues. V shed 3 bases and J 7 bases; nucleotides not matched to a gene: 9. The CDR3 sequence: CASSLGTGTSGEKLFF. The CDR3 bases are TGTGCCAGCAGCTTGGGGACAGGGACGAGTGGTGAAAAACTGTTTTTT.

This clonotype was picked up many times. The chain combines TRBV2 with TRBJ2-1; D gene ambiguous. The CDR3 contains 13 residues. Germline values: CDR1 SNHLY, CDR2 FYNNEI. Between the trimmed V and J ends, which lost 4 bases and 1 base, there was a span of 5 bases. CDR3 nucleotide sequence: TGTGCCAGCAGTGGCCTGTCCTACAATGAGCAGTTCTTC. Residues: CASSGLSYNEQFF.

This clonotype was seen many times. This chain joins TRBV7-9 and TRBJ2-1; the D gene is possibly TRBD1 (10 bases). Trimming shortened V by 1 base and J by 3 bases, and 22 bases separated the two germline ends. The CDR3 sequence is 19 residues long. The germline V gene encodes CDR1 SEHNR and CDR2 FQNEAQ (reference sequence). The CDR3 nucleotides read TGTGCCAGCAGCTTAGGGACAGGGGGGGCTAGCGGGGTCTACAATGAGCAGTTCTTC. Its translation is CASSLGTGGASGVYNEQFF.

This clonotype has ten or more counts. The chain joins TRBV20-1 to TRBJ2-7; TRBD2 agrees at 7 bases. Germline V lookup: CDR1 DFQATT, CDR2 SNEGSKA (reference sequence). V was pared by 6 bases and J by 2 bases, with 13 bases of the junction left unmatched. This CDR3 has 15 residues. Written as DNA, the CDR3 is TGCAGTGCCACACCAAACCAGGGAGGGGCCTACGAGCAGTACTTC. Translated, it gives CSATPNQGGAYEQYF.

This clonotype showed up many times. The V gene is TRBV5-5, the J gene TRBJ2-7, with a tentative D call TRBD1 (5 bases). Germline CDR1 and CDR2: SGHKS and YYEKEE (reference sequence). V dropped 1 base and J dropped 4 bases, with 15 bases sitting between them. The CDR3 runs 15 residues. The CDR3 protein is CASSLSRQGRYEQYF. Written as DNA, the CDR3 is TGTGCCAGCAGCTTGTCAAGGCAGGGTCGGTACGAGCAGTACTTC.

This clonotype was observed at least ten times. The CDR3 sequence is CSARDGIPSSGANVLTF. Written as DNA, the CDR3 is TGCAGTGCTAGAGATGGGATACCCAGCTCTGGGGCCAACGTCCTGACTTTC. The rearrangement links TRBV20-1 to TRBJ2-6; D remains ambiguous. Germline V gives CDR1 DFQATT, CDR2 SNEGSKA (reference sequence). CDR3 length: 17 amino acids. Between the trimmed V and J ends, which lost 0 bases and 0 bases, there was a span of 12 bases.

This clonotype has at least ten counts. The chain uses TRBV20-1 and TRBJ2-5; TRBD1 matches at 9 bases. Germline lookup yields CDR1 DFQATT and CDR2 SNEGSKA (reference sequence). The CDR3 consists of 15 residues. V lost 0 bases to trimming and J lost 4 bases; unmatched junction nucleotides: 6. The CDR3 nucleotides read TGCAGTGCTAGAGATTTACAGGGGGCCAGAGAGACCCAGTACTTC. Translation: CSARDLQGARETQYF.

The V and J genes are TRBV7-2 and TRBJ2-1; 9 nucleotides align to TRBD2. CDR1 is SGHTA and CDR2 is FQGNSA in the germline V gene. The CDR3 consists of 15 residues. The V segment lost 3 bases and the J segment 3 bases; nucleotides outside the gene matches: 3. The CDR3 sequence: CASSFASGVYNEQFF. DNA for the CDR3: TGTGCCAGCAGCTTCGCTAGCGGGGTCTACAATGAGCAGTTCTTC.

This clonotype was counted ten times or more. The rearrangement joins TRBV4-1 to TRBJ2-7; possibly TRBD1 for D (6 bases). The V gene lost 4 bases and the J gene lost 3 bases, with 19 bases spanning the gap. This CDR3 is built from 16 residues. Germline-derived CDR1 and CDR2 are MGHRA and YSYEKL. The CDR3 protein is CASSPQQGYVDYEQYF. The CDR3, as DNA: TGCGCCAGCAGCCCCCAACAGGGATACGTAGACTACGAGCAGTACTTC.

The rearrangement links TRBV20-1 to TRBJ2-1; D remains ambiguous. CDR1 and CDR2 (germline): DFQATT, SNEGSKA (reference sequence). This CDR3 contains 11 residues. Trimming pared 4 bases from V and 8 bases from J, leaving 9 bases between. The CDR3 region is CSATRLDEQFF. CDR3 nucleotide sequence: TGCAGTGCTACTAGGTTGGATGAGCAGTTCTTC.

This clonotype came up many times. The chain combines TRBV11-1 with TRBJ2-5; 10 positions match TRBD2. The J segment lost 2 bases and the V segment lost 3 bases, leaving 6 bases of the junction unmatched. The CDR3 has 16 amino acids. The germline CDR1 and CDR2 sequences are SGHAT and FQDESV (reference sequence). The CDR3 is CASSFGLAGDQETQYF. CDR3 DNA sequence: TGTGCCAGCAGCTTCGGGCTAGCGGGAGATCAAGAGACCCAGTACTTC.

The table lists this clonotype with many counts. This sequence joins TRBV2 and TRBJ2-3; D call uncertain. CDR3 length: 16 residues. Trimming removed 4 bases from V and 3 bases from J, with 17 bases in between. CDR1 and CDR2 (germline): SNHLY, FYNNEI. The CDR3 here is CASSGGGSQGTDTQYF. The CDR3 DNA reads as TGTGCCAGCAGTGGCGGTGGCTCCCAAGGTACAGATACGCAGTATTTT. The variable domain in full, with the rest retrieved from reference TRBV2 and TRBJ2-3, is EPEVTQTPSHQVTQMGQEVILRCVPISNHLYFYWYRQILGQKVEFLVSFYNNEISEKSEIFDDQFSVERPDGSNFTLKIRSTKLEDSAMYFCASSGGGSQGTDTQYFGPGTRLTVL.

As concerns this clonotype: One end of the junction fails to match germline, which may point to a read error. This chain uses TRBV18 with TRBJ1-1; no clear D. The CDR3 is 14 amino acids. Looked up from germline, CDR1 is KGHSH and CDR2 is LQKENI. The CDR3 DNA follows: TGTGCCAGCCCACCATCAAGGTTGGACACTGAAGCTTTCTTT. Amino acids: CASPPSRLDTEAFF.

This clonotype was detected only a few times. V is TRBV29-1 and J is TRBJ1-3; D unclear. Germline CDR1 SQVTM, CDR2 ANQGSEA. CDR3 length equals 13 residues. The CDR3 region has the DNA TGCACAGCGTTCAACCCATATGGAAACACCATATATTTT. The encoded protein is CTAFNPYGNTIYF. The full variable domain, completed using reference TRBV29-1 and TRBJ1-3, is SAVISQKPSRDICQRGTSLTIQCQVDSQVTMMFWYRQQPGQSLTLIATANQGSEATYESGFVIDKFPISRPNLTFSTLTVSNMSPEDSSIYLCTAFNPYGNTIYFGEGSWLTVV.

This clonotype appeared many times. J is TRBJ2-2 and V is TRBV2; 12 bases map to TRBD2. V trimming: 3 bases; J trimming: 4 bases; junction bases outside the gene matches: 6. Germline V gene data show CDR1 as SNHLY and CDR2 as FYNNEI. This CDR3 comprises 17 residues. CDR3 protein: CASSDGGLAGITGELFF. The CDR3 DNA reads as TGTGCCAGCAGTGACGGAGGACTAGCGGGAATCACCGGGGAGCTGTTTTTT.

This sequence joins TRBV7-2 and TRBJ2-5, with 12 bases that match TRBD2. CDR3 length equals 16 residues. Losses at the gene ends were 5 bases for V and 2 bases for J; bases not matched to a gene: 6. Per the germline V gene, CDR1 is SGHTA and CDR2 is FQGNSA. The CDR3 DNA follows: TGTGCCAGCAGCACATCTAGCGGGGGGGGTCAAGAGACCCAGTACTTC. This encodes CASSTSSGGGQETQYF. Drawing the rest from reference TRBV7-2 and TRBJ2-5, the complete variable domain is GAGVSQSPSNKVTEKGKDVELRCDPISGHTALYWYRQSLGQGLEFLIYFQGNSAPDKSGLPSDRFSAERTGGSVSTLTIQRTQQEDSAVYLCASSTSSGGGQETQYFGPGTRLLVL.

This clonotype occurred many times. The chain recombines TRBV20-1 with TRBJ1-5; 7 nucleotides line up with TRBD1. V dropped 1 base and J dropped 1; count of bases not matched to a gene: 7. The CDR3 covers 16 residues. Germline CDR1 is DFQATT and CDR2 is SNEGSKA (reference sequence). CDR3 sequence reads: CSARVLGTASNQPQHF. CDR3 bases: TGCAGTGCTAGAGTGTTGGGGACAGCAAGCAATCAGCCCCAGCATTTT.

This clonotype was seen a few times. The rearrangement joins TRBV19 to TRBJ2-7; D not certain. The V and J ends lost 3 bases and 3 bases respectively, with 6 bases between them. Germline V gene sequence: CDR1 LNHDA, CDR2 SQIVND (reference sequence). This CDR3 contains 12 residues. The CDR3 protein is CASSIDGYEQYF. CDR3 bases: TGTGCCAGTAGTATCGACGGCTACGAGCAGTACTTC.

In its sample, this clonotype was seen many times. V and J are TRBV6-5 and TRBJ1-5, with D maybe TRBD1 (5 bases). Between the trimmed V and J ends, which lost 1 base and 1 base, there was a span of 8 bases. CDR1 and CDR2 from the germline V gene are MNHEY and SVGAGI. The CDR3 length is 15 residues. As DNA, the CDR3 is TGTGCCAGCAGTTACTTGGGGGGGAGCAATCAGCCCCAGCATTTT. Amino acid sequence: CASSYLGGSNQPQHF.

The chain combines TRBV5-1 with TRBJ2-1; 11 bases map to TRBD2. Germline CDR1 is SGHRS and CDR2 is YFSETQ. V lost 5 bases, J lost 5 bases, and 9 bases stayed unmatched. This CDR3 has 16 residues. Here the CDR3 reads CASSFSGTSGDNEQFF. In DNA form, the CDR3 reads TGCGCCAGCAGTTTTTCCGGGACTAGCGGCGACAATGAGCAGTTCTTC.

This clonotype showed up just a few times. This rearrangement joins TRBV20-1 to TRBJ2-2; a weak D match, TRBD2 (6 bases). CDR1 and CDR2 (germline): DFQATT, SNEGSKA (reference sequence). V was clipped by 2 bases and J by 4 bases, with 23 bases between them. This CDR3 has 18 residues. This chain's CDR3 is CSARSRGRVGSGTGELFF. CDR3 DNA: TGCAGTGCTAGATCCCGGGGTAGGGTCGGGAGTGGCACCGGGGAGCTGTTTTTT.